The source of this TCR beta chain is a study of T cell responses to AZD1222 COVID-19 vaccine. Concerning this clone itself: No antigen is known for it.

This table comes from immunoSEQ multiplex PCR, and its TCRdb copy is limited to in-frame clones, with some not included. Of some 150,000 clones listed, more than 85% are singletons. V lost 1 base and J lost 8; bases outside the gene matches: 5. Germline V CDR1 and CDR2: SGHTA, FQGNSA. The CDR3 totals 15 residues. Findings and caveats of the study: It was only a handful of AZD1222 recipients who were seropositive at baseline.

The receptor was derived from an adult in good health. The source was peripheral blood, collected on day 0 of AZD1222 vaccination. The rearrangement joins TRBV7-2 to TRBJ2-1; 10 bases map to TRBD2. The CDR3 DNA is TGTGCCAGCAGCTTAGATACTAGCGGGGTAGATGAGCAGTTCTTC. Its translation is CASSLDTSGVDEQFF.